This is a list of T cell receptor beta chains from one sample in a study of T-cell memory formation after mild COVID-19. TCRdb itself ran the 5' RACE reads through MiXCR, one entry per CDR3 protein. The sample has hundreds of thousands of distinct CDR3 sequences, more than 15% seen once. Sequencing input: PBMCs or a T cell subset sorted from them (not recorded which). The receptor set was obtained from an adult woman who had mild COVID-19 (a few samples of this study predate the infection). Cell type and time point are not known. The conserved cysteine and the conserved F or W are not part of the CDR3 here.

>TRBJ2-3|TRBV13
ASSYRTSSTDTQY
>TRBJ1-2|TRBV7-9
ASSRGGKSDGYT
>TRBJ1-5|TRBV6-1
ASSEITGSNQPQH
>TRBJ2-7|TRBV6-5
ASSESAGYEQY
>TRBJ1-6|TRBV12-3/TRBV12-4
ASSSLPGVNSPLH
>TRBJ2-2|TRBV5-1
ASSLWTGGETGELF
>TRBJ1-2|TRBV6-5
ASSTQGRTGYT
>TRBJ2-1|TRBV2
ASSVVSSYNEQF
>TRBJ2-2|TRBV12-3/TRBV12-4
ASSLGFILNTGELF
>TRBJ1-1|TRBV7-9
ASSSPTRGSTEAF
>TRBJ2-7|TRBV3-1
ASSQESQGVSEQY
>TRBJ1-1|TRBV20-1
SARVGDKNTEAF
>TRBJ2-7|TRBV6-2/TRBV6-3
ASRHMSAGSFYEQY
>TRBJ2-7|TRBV20-1
SATRAGTSYEQY
>TRBJ2-7|TRBV6-5
ASSFSFTGTHTYEQY
>TRBJ2-2|TRBV6-4
ASSTRQGRDTGELF
>TRBJ2-1|TRBV12-3/TRBV12-4
ASSSGIWGRSSYNEQF
>TRBJ2-7|TRBV7-6
ASSLAGTGVYEQY
>TRBJ2-5|TRBV15
ATRAEPGTDRRGTQY
>TRBJ1-6|TRBV7-3
ATRDGSSYNSPLH
>TRBJ2-3|TRBV7-3
ASSLIGLAGADTQY
>TRBJ2-3|TRBV30
AYTLAGSTDTQY